This passage covers 32 T cell receptor beta chains from one sample sequenced in a study of shared clonotypes between healthy human individuals. TCRdb's table, derived via immunoSEQ multiplex PCR, lists solely in-frame clones and lacks some. The table has over a million clones, 95% to 97% seen once. The specimen sequenced was naive CD4+ T cells sorted from blood. Documented subset: CD45RA+ positively selected. The receptors originated from a man aged 25 to 45 in good health.

This clone was seen a single time. The J gene is TRBJ2-2, the V gene TRBV18; D is uncertain. The V gene lost 3 bases and the J gene lost 5 bases, with 16 bases spanning the gap. Germline V gene data show CDR1 as KGHSH and CDR2 as LQKENI. CDR3 length: 16 residues. Here the CDR3 reads CASSPTAGIKTGELFF. CDR3 bases: TGTGCCAGCTCACCTACAGCTGGAATCAAAACCGGGGAGCTGTTTTTT.

J is TRBJ2-3 and V is TRBV7-9; 7 bases map to TRBD1. The CDR3 is 17 amino acids. Looked up from germline, CDR1 is SEHNR and CDR2 is FQNEAQ (reference sequence). V lost 5 bases to trimming and J lost 0 bases; unmatched junction nucleotides: 11. The DNA of the CDR3 is TGTGCCAGCAGCCAAGACAGGGCGCAACTTAGCACAGATACGCAGTATTTT. Its translation: CASSQDRAQLSTDTQYF.

The genes are TRBV15 and TRBJ2-3; 10 nucleotides align to TRBD2. Germline CDR1 LNHNV, CDR2 YYDKDF (reference sequence). CDR3 length: 17 amino acids. The trim removed 1 base at V and 3 bases at J, leaving 7 bases unmatched. The CDR3, as DNA: TGTGCCACCAGCAGAGGAGAGCGGGAGGGCCTGACAGATACGCAGTATTTT. The encoded protein is CATSRGEREGLTDTQYF.

J is TRBJ2-7 and V is TRBV27; the D is unclear. Germline lookup yields CDR1 MNHEY and CDR2 SMNVEV (reference sequence). The CDR3 runs 14 residues. V was cut by 4 bases and J by 2 bases, with 12 bases left in between. The CDR3 protein is CASSSSGSAYEQYF. CDR3 bases: TGTGCCAGCAGTTCATCTGGATCGGCCTACGAGCAGTACTTC.

V gene TRBV10-3 combines with J gene TRBJ1-2; D gene unclear. The germline V gene encodes CDR1 ENHRY and CDR2 SYGVKD. The V gene lost 4 bases and the J gene lost 3 bases, with 18 bases spanning the gap. The CDR3 runs to 16 residues. CDR3 coding DNA: TGTGCCATCAGTGGGAACTCAAAGACTGGAGACTATGGCTACACCTTC. Translated, it gives CAISGNSKTGDYGYTF.

This chain uses TRBV18 with TRBJ2-5; TRBD2 matches at 10 bases. The trim removed 1 base at V and 2 bases at J, leaving 13 bases unmatched. Germline V gives CDR1 KGHSH, CDR2 LQKENI. This CDR3 contains 19 residues. The CDR3 DNA is TGTGCCAGCTCACCACTATGGCTAGCGGGAGTGGCTGAACAAGAGACCCAGTACTTC. Its protein product is CASSPLWLAGVAEQETQYF. The full variable domain, rest sourced from reference TRBV18 and TRBJ2-5, is NAGVMQNPRHLVRRRGQEARLRCSPMKGHSHVYWYRQLPEEGLKFMVYLQKENIIDESGMPKERFSAEFPKEGPSILRIQQVVRGDSAAYFCASSPLWLAGVAEQETQYFGPGTRLLVL.

The J gene is TRBJ1-5, the V gene TRBV27, with TRBD1 matching over 8 bases. The CDR3 contains 18 residues. CDR1 is MNHEY and CDR2 is SMNVEV in the germline V gene (reference sequence). V lost 6 bases to trimming and J lost 0 bases; unmatched junction nucleotides: 13. This chain's CDR3 is CASSAAGQVSYSNQPQHF. The DNA of the CDR3 is TGTGCCAGCAGCGCCGCGGGACAGGTTTCCTATAGCAATCAGCCCCAGCATTTT.

This chain connects TRBV23-1 to TRBJ2-6; D might be TRBD1 (6 bases). TRBV23-1 counts as an open reading frame of uncertain function. Trimming removed 2 bases from V and 0 bases from J, with 11 bases in between. This CDR3 is 17 amino acids long. The CDR3, as DNA: TGCGCCAGCAGTCAAGGCAGGGGACACTCTGGGGCCAACGTCCTGACTTTC. Translation: CASSQGRGHSGANVLTF.

With regard to this clone: A junction end diverges from the germline sequence, so it may reflect a read error. The J gene is TRBJ2-1, the V gene TRBV7-7; D may match TRBD1 or TRBD2 (5 bases each). The CDR3 loop spans 15 amino acids. Germline CDR1 is SSHAT and CDR2 is FNYEAQ (reference sequence). The CDR3 sequence is CASSADWDPGNEQFF. The CDR3, as DNA: TGTGCTAGCAGCGCCGACTGGGACCCCGGCAATGAGCAGTTCTTC.

The chain couples TRBV5-5 to TRBJ2-5, with TRBD2 matching over 7 bases. CDR1 and CDR2 from the germline V gene are SGHKS and YYEKEE (reference sequence). This CDR3 comprises 15 residues. V was clipped by 7 bases and J by 1 base; unmatched bases: 10. CDR3 DNA: TGTGCCAGCCTCTTGCGGGAGTTAACCCAAGAGACCCAGTACTTC. Translation: CASLLRELTQETQYF.

This sequence joins TRBV5-5 and TRBJ2-7; possibly TRBD1 for D (5 bases). The V and J ends lost 0 bases and 3 bases respectively, with 16 bases between them. Germline V CDR1 and CDR2: SGHKS, YYEKEE (reference sequence). The CDR3 runs to 16 residues. The CDR3 coding sequence is TGTGCCAGCAGCTTGGGAACAGGTTGGACCATCTACGAGCAGTACTTC. Its protein product is CASSLGTGWTIYEQYF.

The V and J genes are TRBV18 and TRBJ1-1; D is unclear. The CDR3 covers 13 residues. CDR1 KGHSH and CDR2 LQKENI come from the germline V gene. V shed 4 bases and J shed 0 bases, with 6 bases lying between them. The chain's CDR3 is CASSLHMNTEAFF. As DNA, the CDR3 is TGTGCCAGCTCACTACACATGAACACTGAAGCTTTCTTT.

The V and J genes are TRBV11-3 and TRBJ2-2, with 11 bases that match TRBD2. This CDR3 has 15 amino acids. V was pared by 4 bases and J by 4 bases, with 2 bases of the junction left unmatched. Germline values: CDR1 SGHNT, CDR2 YENEEA. The CDR3 loop reads CASSSLAGGTGELFF. CDR3 bases: TGTGCCAGCAGCTCGCTAGCGGGAGGCACCGGGGAGCTGTTTTTT.

Note on this clone: At the DNA level, this CDR3 is encoded by other sequences in the same sample as well. The CDR3 DNA follows: TGTGCCAGTAGTATAACTAGCGGGAGAGCGGATACGCAGTATTTT. Translated, it gives CASSITSGRADTQYF. The chain uses TRBV19 and TRBJ2-3; 11 nucleotides align to TRBD2. Looked up from germline, CDR1 is LNHDA and CDR2 is SQIVND (reference sequence). With V trimmed by 2 bases and J by 6 bases, 4 bases remained unmatched. There are 15 residues in the CDR3.

The chain carries TRBV4-2 and TRBJ2-1; the match to TRBD1 covers 10 bases. Germline V gives CDR1 LGHNA, CDR2 YNFKEQ. The trim removed 4 bases at V and 10 bases at J, leaving 13 bases unmatched. The CDR3 has 16 amino acids. CDR3 region: CASSRPGTGERGEQFF. As DNA, the CDR3 is TGTGCCAGCAGCCGCCCCGGGACAGGGGAAAGAGGGGAGCAGTTCTTC.

The chain carries TRBV28 and TRBJ2-1; TRBD2 matches 8 bases. CDR3 length: 17 residues. V shed 1 base and J 6 bases; nucleotides not matched to a gene: 11. Looked up from germline, CDR1 is MDHEN and CDR2 is SYDVKM. In DNA form, the CDR3 reads TGTGCCAGCAGTTTATTACCCGGTGGTAGCGGGACCAATGAGCAGTTCTTC. Protein: CASSLLPGGSGTNEQFF.

The J gene is TRBJ1-4, the V gene TRBV15; D perhaps matches TRBD1 (5 bases). The germline CDR1 and CDR2 sequences are LNHNV and YYDKDF (reference sequence). The CDR3 spans 15 residues. V was shortened by 5 bases and J by 3 bases, with 13 bases between the two germline ends. CDR3: CATSGGTGANEKLFF. Written as DNA, the CDR3 is TGTGCCACCAGCGGGGGGACGGGAGCTAATGAAAAACTGTTTTTT.

V and J are TRBV5-4 and TRBJ2-1, with 8 bases that match TRBD1. With V trimmed by 1 base and J by 3 bases, 3 bases remained unmatched. Germline V gene sequence: CDR1 SGHNT, CDR2 YYREEE (reference sequence). There are 15 residues in the CDR3. The CDR3 nucleotides are TGTGCCAGCAGCTTGACAGGGGGTAGCTACAATGAGCAGTTCTTC. Protein: CASSLTGGSYNEQFF.

This rearrangement joins TRBV4-1 to TRBJ1-5; TRBD1 is a possible D gene (5 bases). This CDR3 contains 19 residues. Between the trimmed V and J ends, which lost 0 bases and 0 bases, there was a span of 18 bases. Per germline, CDR1 MGHRA and CDR2 YSYEKL. Here the CDR3 DNA reads TGCGCCAGCAGCCAAGAGTGGGGGGTTGACGGTTATAGCAATCAGCCCCAGCATTTT. This encodes CASSQEWGVDGYSNQPQHF.

V and J are TRBV28 and TRBJ1-5; no definite D call. CDR1 is MDHEN, CDR2 SYDVKM, per germline. V was shortened by 5 bases and J by 5 bases, with 4 bases between the two germline ends. The CDR3 runs 11 residues. CDR3: CASSVDQPQHF. DNA of the CDR3: TGTGCCAGCAGTGTCGATCAGCCCCAGCATTTT.

Details on this clone: The identical CDR3 is also encoded by other nucleotide sequences in the sample. The chain links TRBV18 to TRBJ1-4, with TRBD1 identical over 7 bases. V lost 3 bases to trimming and J lost 6 bases; unmatched junction nucleotides: 4. Germline loops: CDR1 KGHSH, CDR2 LQKENI. The CDR3 spans 14 residues. DNA for the CDR3: TGTGCCAGCTCACCGCGGACAGGAGATGAAAAACTGTTTTTT. This gives the protein CASSPRTGDEKLFF.

The V and J genes are TRBV7-6 and TRBJ2-4; 7 bases fit TRBD2. The V gene's germline CDR1 is SGHVS and CDR2 FNYEAQ. The ends lost 5 bases at V and 8 bases at J; junction bases unmatched: 12. The CDR3 spans 15 residues. DNA of the CDR3: TGTGCCAGCAGCCAAAGGGGAGGGATGACTGACATTCAGTACTTC. Translation gives CASSQRGGMTDIQYF.

The chain is built from TRBV28 and TRBJ2-2; a possible D gene is TRBD2 (7 bases). The CDR3 length is 17 residues. The germline V gene encodes CDR1 MDHEN and CDR2 SYDVKM. V lost 5 bases, J lost 4 bases, and 20 bases lay in between. The CDR3 is CASSRTWAGAGTGELFF. The CDR3 region has the DNA TGTGCCAGCAGTCGCACCTGGGCGGGGGCGGGCACCGGGGAGCTGTTTTTT.

The V and J genes are TRBV19 and TRBJ1-5; D remains ambiguous. The CDR3 loop spans 14 amino acids. Germline values: CDR1 LNHDA, CDR2 SQIVND (reference sequence). The V gene lost 3 bases and the J gene lost 3 bases, with 9 bases spanning the gap. The CDR3 DNA sequence: TGTGCCAGTAGTATCAGGAGCTTCAATCAGCCCCAGCATTTT. It specifies CASSIRSFNQPQHF.

The chain is built from TRBV28 and TRBJ2-2, with 7 positions matching TRBD2. The CDR3 extends over 16 amino acids. The germline V gene encodes CDR1 MDHEN and CDR2 SYDVKM. V shed 7 bases and J 4 bases; nucleotides not matched to a gene: 12. The CDR3, as DNA: TGTGCCAGCAAACATAGCTCGGGACTACCCACCGGGGAGCTGTTTTTT. This sequence encodes CASKHSSGLPTGELFF.

This chain joins TRBV30 and TRBJ1-3; D perhaps matches TRBD1 (5 bases). Germline CDR1 reads GTSNPN; CDR2 reads SVGIG (reference sequence). CDR3 size: 15 residues. The V end was cut by 0 bases, the J end by 0 bases, with 9 bases between. Here the CDR3 reads CAWSVQAFSGNTIYF. For the CDR3, the DNA is TGTGCCTGGAGTGTACAGGCCTTCTCTGGAAACACCATATATTTT.

The chain uses TRBV29-1 and TRBJ2-3; 10 nucleotides line up with TRBD2. The CDR3 is 13 residues long. With 5 bases clipped from V and 6 bases from J, the junction kept 5 bases outside the gene matches. From germline, CDR1 is SQVTM and CDR2 ANQGSEA. In nucleotides, the CDR3 is TGCAGCGTTTCACTAGCGGGAATGGATACGCAGTATTTT. Its translation: CSVSLAGMDTQYF.

The gene calls are TRBV7-6 and TRBJ2-2; the D is unclear. Germline assignment: CDR1 SGHVS and CDR2 FNYEAQ. The V and J ends lost 4 bases and 2 bases respectively, with 8 bases between them. CDR3 size: 14 residues. In nucleotides, the CDR3 is TGTGCCAGCAGCTACCGGCCTAACACCGGGGAGCTGTTTTTT. Translating it yields CASSYRPNTGELFF.

The genes are TRBV7-2 and TRBJ2-2; 13 bases agree with TRBD2. This CDR3 spans 16 amino acids. CDR1 is SGHTA, CDR2 FQGNSA, per germline. V lost 3 bases, J lost 11 bases, and 9 bases stayed unmatched. CDR3 loop: CASSFGLAGAAPELFF. The CDR3 DNA reads as TGTGCCAGCAGCTTCGGACTAGCGGGAGCCGCCCCAGAGCTGTTTTTT. Complete variable domain (other parts from reference TRBV7-2 and TRBJ2-2): GAGVSQSPSNKVTEKGKDVELRCDPISGHTALYWYRQSLGQGLEFLIYFQGNSAPDKSGLPSDRFSAERTGGSVSTLTIQRTQQEDSAVYLCASSFGLAGAAPELFFGEGSRLTVL.

The chain links TRBV4-1 to TRBJ2-1; D not certain. CDR1 and CDR2 from the germline V gene are MGHRA and YSYEKL. The CDR3 loop spans 16 amino acids. V lost 0 bases to trimming and J lost 8 bases, with 17 bases between them. The CDR3 reads CASSQDSKPAVHEQFF. CDR3 bases: TGCGCCAGCAGCCAAGATAGTAAGCCCGCGGTCCATGAGCAGTTCTTC.

Comment on this clone: The sample contains more than one DNA sequence encoding this CDR3. The chain combines TRBV5-6 with TRBJ2-1; no firm D call. The ends were cut back, 0 bases at V and 10 bases at J, with 11 bases in the middle. The CDR3 extends over 13 amino acids. Germline values: CDR1 SGHDT, CDR2 YYEEEE. This CDR3 reads CASSLANGGEQFF. DNA of the CDR3: TGTGCCAGCAGCTTGGCCAACGGCGGCGAGCAGTTCTTC.

The chain is built from TRBV9 and TRBJ1-2; D remains unclear. Trimming removed 6 bases at V and 5 bases at J, with 20 bases between. The CDR3 runs 15 residues. CDR1 is SGDLS and CDR2 is YYNGEE in the germline V gene. CDR3 amino acids: CASTPAPRDLYGYTF. In nucleotides, the CDR3 is TGTGCCAGCACCCCAGCTCCGAGGGATTTATATGGCTACACCTTC. The whole variable domain, remainder taken from reference TRBV9 and TRBJ1-2, is DSGVTQTPKHLITATGQRVTLRCSPRSGDLSVYWYQQSLDQGLQFLIQYYNGEERAKGNILERFSAQQFPDLHSELNLSSLELGDSALYFCASTPAPRDLYGYTFGSGTRLTVV.